In this sample, the clone carrying this T cell receptor (beta chain) turned up many times. Antigen: not known. The CDR3 goes on 3 residues after the read ends, and that part is filled in from the germline J gene. This entry is derived from a study of T cell clonality in common variable immunodeficiency. V dropped 4 bases and J dropped 8; count of bases not matched to a gene: 17. The CDR3 sequence is 17 residues long. Germline V lookup: CDR1 LGHNA, CDR2 YNFKEQ. Some clones are missing from TCRdb's copy, which holds only in-frame ones; the method was immunoSEQ multiplex PCR. The sample has around 45,000 clones, none seen only once. General study findings and limits: CVID subjects showed higher TCRbeta clonality than healthy controls. Fewer deletions and N-nucleotide insertions were reportedly seen in common variable immunodeficiency TCR beta sequences.

The TCR originated in a person aged 18 to 69 in good health. What was sequenced was peripheral blood mononuclear cells. V is TRBV4-2 and J is TRBJ2-1, with 7 bases that match TRBD2. Here the CDR3 reads CASSRRRRGDYSDEQFF. The DNA read from the CDR3 is TGTGCCAGCAGCCGGCGACGTCGAGGGGACTATTCGGATGAG.